The T cell receptor (beta chain) described here comes from a study of blood T cell repertoires in COVID-19. Study at large: Both acute and convalescent COVID-19 samples were obtained from the United States, Italy and Spain. PBMCs, B-cell-depleted T cells, or T cells provided the cDNA or gDNA that made up the material.

The protocol was immunoSEQ multiplex PCR, while the TCRdb copy is restricted to in-frame clones and leaves out a portion. The data show 210,000 or so clones, more than 60% seen once. From germline, CDR1 is SGHTA and CDR2 FQGNSA. The CDR3 length is 12 residues. Points on this clone: One junction end does not reproduce the germline sequence, and a read error may be involved.

Specimen: peripheral blood. The clonotype was recovered from a man between 50 and 59 years old who had recovered from COVID-19. The chain carries TRBV7-2 and TRBJ1-6; D call uncertain. The CDR3 sequence: CASTLMSSPLHF. In DNA form, the CDR3 reads TGTGCCAGCACCTTAATGAGTTCACCCCTCCACTTT.